The entry below gives a single TCR beta chain sequence along with its context. Germline V gives CDR1 GTSNPN, CDR2 SVGIG (reference sequence). Trimming stripped 0 bases from V and 7 bases from J, with 9 bases between. The CDR3 extends over 13 amino acids. This sample was included in a study of cytomegalovirus exposure and HLA in healthy donors. PCR involved 60 Vbeta and 13 Jbeta primers. Sequencing was performed with immunoSEQ multiplex PCR; in TCRdb, only in-frame clones are kept and a portion is missing. This sample contains around 35,000 clones. The TCR comes from a woman between 40 and 55 years old in good health and CMV-seropositive. The chain joins TRBV30 to TRBJ1-4; no reliable D call. Sequencing was performed on PBMCs. CDR3 DNA sequence: TGTGCCTGGAGTGTAACTCGGGTTGAAAAACTGTTTTTT. Translation gives CAWSVTRVEKLFF.